The table lists the clone carrying this TCR beta chain with many counts. The sample is drawn from a study of Graves' ophthalmopathy and Graves' hyperthyroidism. The CDR3 has 16 residues. CDR1 is SEHNR, CDR2 FQNEAQ, per germline (reference sequence). Trimming removed 1 base from V and 2 bases from J, with 15 bases in between. RNA transcripts provided the template for amplifying TCR beta CDR3 regions. HTBI primers were used in a first-round RT-PCR, which preceded a second-round multiplex PCR. TCRdb reanalysed the multiplex PCR reads using MiXCR and keeps one entry per CDR3 protein. The data hold 52,000 or so distinct CDR3 sequences, with less than 65% observed a single time.

The chain couples TRBV7-9 to TRBJ2-7, with D perhaps matching TRBD2 (7 bases). The specimen sequenced was peripheral blood. This TCR was sampled from an adult woman with Graves' ophthalmopathy. CDR3 amino acids: CASSLVTGGPPYEQYF. CDR3 DNA: TGTGCCAGCAGCTTAGTTACGGGGGGCCCACCCTACGAGCAGTACTTC.